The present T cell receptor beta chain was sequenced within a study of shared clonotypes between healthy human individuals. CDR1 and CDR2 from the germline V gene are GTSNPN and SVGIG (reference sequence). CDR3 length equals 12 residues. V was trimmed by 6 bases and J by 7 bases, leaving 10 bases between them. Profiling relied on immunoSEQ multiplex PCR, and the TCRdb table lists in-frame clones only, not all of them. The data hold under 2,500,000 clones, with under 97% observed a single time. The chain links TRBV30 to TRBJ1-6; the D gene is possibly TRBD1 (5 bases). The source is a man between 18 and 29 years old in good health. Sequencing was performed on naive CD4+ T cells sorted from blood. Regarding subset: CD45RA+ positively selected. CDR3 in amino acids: CACSWGNSPLHF. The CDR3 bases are TGTGCCTGCAGCTGGGGGAATTCACCCCTCCACTTT.